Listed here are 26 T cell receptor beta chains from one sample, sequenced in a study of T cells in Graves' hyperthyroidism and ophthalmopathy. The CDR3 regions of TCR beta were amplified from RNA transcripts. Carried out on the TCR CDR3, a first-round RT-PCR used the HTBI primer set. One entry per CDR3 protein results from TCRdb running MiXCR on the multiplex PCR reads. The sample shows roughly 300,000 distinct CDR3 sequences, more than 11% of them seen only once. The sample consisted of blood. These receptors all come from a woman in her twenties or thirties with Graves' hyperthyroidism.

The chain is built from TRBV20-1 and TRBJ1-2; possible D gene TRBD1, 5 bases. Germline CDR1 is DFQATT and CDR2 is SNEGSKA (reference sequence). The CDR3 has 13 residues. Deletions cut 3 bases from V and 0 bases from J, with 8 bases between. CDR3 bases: TGCAGTGCTAGTGGACACACTAACTATGGCTACACCTTC. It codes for CSASGHTNYGYTF.

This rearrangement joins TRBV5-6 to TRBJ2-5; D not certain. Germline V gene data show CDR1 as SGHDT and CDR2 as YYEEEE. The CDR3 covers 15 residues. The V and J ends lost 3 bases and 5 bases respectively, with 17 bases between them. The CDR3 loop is CASSSTEVGRETQYF. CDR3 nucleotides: TGTGCCAGCAGCTCTACTGAGGTGGGTCGGGAGACCCAGTACTTC.

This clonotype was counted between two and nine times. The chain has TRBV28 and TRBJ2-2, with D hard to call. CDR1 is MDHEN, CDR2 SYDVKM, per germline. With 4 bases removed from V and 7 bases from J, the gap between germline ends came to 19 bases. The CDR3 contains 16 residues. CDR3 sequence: CASSSISLGLLGELFF. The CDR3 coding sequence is TGTGCCAGCAGTTCCATATCTCTTGGGCTTCTCGGGGAGCTGTTTTTT.

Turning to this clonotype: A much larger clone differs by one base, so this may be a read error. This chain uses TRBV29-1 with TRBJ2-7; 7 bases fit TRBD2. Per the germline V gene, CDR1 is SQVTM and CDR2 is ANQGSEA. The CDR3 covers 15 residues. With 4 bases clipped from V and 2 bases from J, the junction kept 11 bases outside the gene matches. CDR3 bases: TGCAGCGTTGTCATCGGCGGGAGCCGCCCCTACGAGCAGTACTTC. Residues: CSVVIGGSRPYEQYF.

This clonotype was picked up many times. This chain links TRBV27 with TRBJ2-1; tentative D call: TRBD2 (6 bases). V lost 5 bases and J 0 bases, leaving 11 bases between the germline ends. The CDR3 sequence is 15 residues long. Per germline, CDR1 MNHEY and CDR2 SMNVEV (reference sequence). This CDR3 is CASSLGLDSYNEQFF. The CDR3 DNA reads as TGTGCCAGCAGTCTGGGACTCGACTCCTACAATGAGCAGTTCTTC.

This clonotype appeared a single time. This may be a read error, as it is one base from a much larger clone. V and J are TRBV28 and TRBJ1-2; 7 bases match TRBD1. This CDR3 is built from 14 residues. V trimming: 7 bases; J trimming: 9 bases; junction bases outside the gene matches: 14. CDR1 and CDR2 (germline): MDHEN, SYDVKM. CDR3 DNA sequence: TGTGCCAGCACGTTAAGAGGGACAGCATATTGCTACACCTTC. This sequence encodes CASTLRGTAYCYTF.

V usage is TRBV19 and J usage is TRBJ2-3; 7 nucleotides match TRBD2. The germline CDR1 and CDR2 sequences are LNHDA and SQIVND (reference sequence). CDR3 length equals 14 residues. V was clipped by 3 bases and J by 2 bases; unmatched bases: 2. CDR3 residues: CASSIRDYTDTQYF. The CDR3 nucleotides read TGTGCCAGTAGTATCCGGGACTACACAGATACGCAGTATTTT. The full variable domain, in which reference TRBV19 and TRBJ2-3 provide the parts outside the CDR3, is DGGITQSPKYLFRKEGQNVTLSCEQNLNHDAMYWYRQDPGQGLRLIYYSQIVNDFQKGDIAEGYSVSREKKESFPLTVTSAQKNPTAFYLCASSIRDYTDTQYFGPGTRLTVL.

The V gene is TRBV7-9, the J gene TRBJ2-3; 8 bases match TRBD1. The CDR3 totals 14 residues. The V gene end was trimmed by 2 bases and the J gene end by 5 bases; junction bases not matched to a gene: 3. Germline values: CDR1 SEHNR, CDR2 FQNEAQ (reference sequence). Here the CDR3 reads CASSLSTGGDTQYF. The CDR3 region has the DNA TGTGCCAGCAGCTTAAGTACAGGGGGAGATACGCAGTATTTT.

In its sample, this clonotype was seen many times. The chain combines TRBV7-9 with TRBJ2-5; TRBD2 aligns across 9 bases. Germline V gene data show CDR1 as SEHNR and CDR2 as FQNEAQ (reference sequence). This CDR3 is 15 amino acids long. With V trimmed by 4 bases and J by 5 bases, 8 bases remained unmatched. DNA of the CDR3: TGTGCCAGCAGCTCGGAACGACTAGCGGTGGAGACCCAGTACTTC. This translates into CASSSERLAVETQYF.

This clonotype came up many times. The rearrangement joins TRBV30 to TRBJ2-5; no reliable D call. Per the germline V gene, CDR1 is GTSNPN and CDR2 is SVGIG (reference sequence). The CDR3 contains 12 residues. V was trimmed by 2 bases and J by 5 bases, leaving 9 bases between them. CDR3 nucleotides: TGTGCCTGGAGTTCAGACGGGGAGACCCAGTACTTC. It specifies CAWSSDGETQYF.

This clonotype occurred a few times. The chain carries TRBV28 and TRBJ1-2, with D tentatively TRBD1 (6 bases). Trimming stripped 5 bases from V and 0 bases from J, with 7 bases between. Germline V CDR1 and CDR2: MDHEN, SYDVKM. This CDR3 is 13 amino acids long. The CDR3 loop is CASSRQANYGYTF. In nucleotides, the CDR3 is TGTGCCAGCAGTAGACAGGCTAACTATGGCTACACCTTC.

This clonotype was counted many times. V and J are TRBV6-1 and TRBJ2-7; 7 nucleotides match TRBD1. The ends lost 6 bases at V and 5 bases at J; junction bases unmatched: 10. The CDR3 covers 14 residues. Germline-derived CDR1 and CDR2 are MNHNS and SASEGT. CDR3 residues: CASSKGQSLDEQYF. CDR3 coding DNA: TGTGCCAGCAGCAAGGGACAGTCCCTGGACGAGCAGTACTTC.

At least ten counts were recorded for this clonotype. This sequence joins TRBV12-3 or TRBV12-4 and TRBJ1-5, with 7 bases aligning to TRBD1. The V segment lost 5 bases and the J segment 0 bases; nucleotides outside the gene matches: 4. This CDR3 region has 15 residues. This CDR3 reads CASSPRQGSNQPQHF. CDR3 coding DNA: TGTGCCAGCAGTCCTAGACAGGGTAGCAATCAGCCCCAGCATTTT.

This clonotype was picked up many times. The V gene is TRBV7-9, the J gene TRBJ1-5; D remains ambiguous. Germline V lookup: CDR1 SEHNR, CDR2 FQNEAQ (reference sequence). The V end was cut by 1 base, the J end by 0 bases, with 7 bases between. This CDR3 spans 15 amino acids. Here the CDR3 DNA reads TGTGCCAGCAGCTTAGACGGCAATAGCAATCAGCCCCAGCATTTT. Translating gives CASSLDGNSNQPQHF.

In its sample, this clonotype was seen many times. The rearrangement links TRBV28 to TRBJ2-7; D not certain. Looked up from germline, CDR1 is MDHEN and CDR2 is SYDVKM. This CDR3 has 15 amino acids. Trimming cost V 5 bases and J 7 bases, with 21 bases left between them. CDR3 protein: CASSELKGTGGEQYF. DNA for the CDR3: TGTGCCAGCAGTGAGCTGAAGGGAACTGGTGGGGAGCAGTACTTC.

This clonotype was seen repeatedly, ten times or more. CDR3 coding DNA: TGTGCCAGCAGTTTAGGGAGCGGCCAAGAGACCCAGTACTTC. Amino acid sequence: CASSLGSGQETQYF. The genes are TRBV28 and TRBJ2-5; a weak D match, TRBD2 (5 bases). The V gene lost 2 bases and the J gene lost 1 base, with 8 bases spanning the gap. Per the germline V gene, CDR1 is MDHEN and CDR2 is SYDVKM. This CDR3 has 14 amino acids. The variable domain in full, with the rest retrieved from reference TRBV28 and TRBJ2-5, is DVKVTQSSRYLVKRTGEKVFLECVQDMDHENMFWYRQDPGLGLRLIYFSYDVKMKEKGDIPEGYSVSREKKERFSLILESASTNQTSMYLCASSLGSGQETQYFGPGTRLLVL.

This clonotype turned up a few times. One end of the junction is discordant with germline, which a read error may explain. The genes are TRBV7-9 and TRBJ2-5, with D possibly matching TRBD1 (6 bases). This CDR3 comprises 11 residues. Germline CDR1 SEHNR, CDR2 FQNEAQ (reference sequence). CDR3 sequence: CAGQLQETQYF. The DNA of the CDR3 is TGCGCCGGACAGCTCCAAGAGACCCAGTACTTC.

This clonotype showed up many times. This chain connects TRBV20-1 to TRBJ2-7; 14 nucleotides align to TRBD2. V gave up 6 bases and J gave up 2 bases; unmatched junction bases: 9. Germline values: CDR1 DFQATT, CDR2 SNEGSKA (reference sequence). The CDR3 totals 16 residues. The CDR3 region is CSASGTSGSGAYEQYF. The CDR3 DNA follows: TGCAGTGCCTCCGGGACTAGCGGGAGTGGAGCCTACGAGCAGTACTTC.

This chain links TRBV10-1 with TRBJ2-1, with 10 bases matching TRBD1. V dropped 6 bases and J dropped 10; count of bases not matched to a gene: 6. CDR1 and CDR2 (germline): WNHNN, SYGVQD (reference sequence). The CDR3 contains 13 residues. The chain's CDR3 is CASSDRGLREQFF. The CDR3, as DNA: TGCGCCAGCAGCGACAGGGGGCTTAGGGAGCAGTTCTTC.

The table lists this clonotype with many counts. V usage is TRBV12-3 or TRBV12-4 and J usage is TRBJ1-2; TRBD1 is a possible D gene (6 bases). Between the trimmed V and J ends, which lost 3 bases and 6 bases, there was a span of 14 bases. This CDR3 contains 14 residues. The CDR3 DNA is TGTGCCAGCAGTTTTCAGGCAGGGGTGAATGGCTACACCTTC. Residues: CASSFQAGVNGYTF.

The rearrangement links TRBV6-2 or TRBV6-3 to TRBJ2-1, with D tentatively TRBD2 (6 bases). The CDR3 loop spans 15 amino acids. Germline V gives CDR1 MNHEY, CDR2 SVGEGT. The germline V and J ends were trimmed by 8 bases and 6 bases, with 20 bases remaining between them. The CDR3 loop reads CASSPGLARCNEQFF. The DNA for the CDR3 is TGTGCCAGCTCACCGGGGCTAGCGAGATGCAATGAGCAGTTCTTC.

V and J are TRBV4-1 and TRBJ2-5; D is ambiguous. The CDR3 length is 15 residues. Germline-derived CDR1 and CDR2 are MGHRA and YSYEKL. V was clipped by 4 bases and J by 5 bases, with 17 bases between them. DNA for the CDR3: TGCGCCAGCAGCCTAGTTGTAGGTGCGAGGGAGACCCAGTACTTC. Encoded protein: CASSLVVGARETQYF.

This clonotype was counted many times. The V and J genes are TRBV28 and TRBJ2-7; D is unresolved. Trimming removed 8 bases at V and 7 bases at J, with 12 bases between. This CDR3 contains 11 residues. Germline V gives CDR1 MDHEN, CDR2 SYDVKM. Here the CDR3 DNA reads TGTGCCAGCGGTTCGATGGGTGAGCAGTACTTC. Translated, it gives CASGSMGEQYF.

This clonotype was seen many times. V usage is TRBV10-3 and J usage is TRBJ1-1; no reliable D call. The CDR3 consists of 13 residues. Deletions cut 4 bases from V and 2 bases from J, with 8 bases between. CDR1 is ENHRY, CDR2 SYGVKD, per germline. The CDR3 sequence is CAISVYENTEAFF. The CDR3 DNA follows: TGTGCCATCAGTGTGTACGAAAACACTGAAGCTTTCTTT.

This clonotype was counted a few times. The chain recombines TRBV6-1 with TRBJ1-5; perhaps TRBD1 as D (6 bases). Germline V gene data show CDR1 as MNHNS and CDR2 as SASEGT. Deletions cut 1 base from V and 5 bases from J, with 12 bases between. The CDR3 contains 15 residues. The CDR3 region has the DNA TGTGCCAGCAGTGAAGTCAGGGGACCTTATCAGCCCCAGCATTTT. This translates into CASSEVRGPYQPQHF.

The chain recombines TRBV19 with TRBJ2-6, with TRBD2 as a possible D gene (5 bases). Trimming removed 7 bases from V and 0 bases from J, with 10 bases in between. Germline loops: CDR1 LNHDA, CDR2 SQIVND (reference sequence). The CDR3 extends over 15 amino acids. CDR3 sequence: CASTVGVSGANVLTF. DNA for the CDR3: TGTGCCAGTACTGTGGGAGTCTCTGGGGCCAACGTCCTGACTTTC.